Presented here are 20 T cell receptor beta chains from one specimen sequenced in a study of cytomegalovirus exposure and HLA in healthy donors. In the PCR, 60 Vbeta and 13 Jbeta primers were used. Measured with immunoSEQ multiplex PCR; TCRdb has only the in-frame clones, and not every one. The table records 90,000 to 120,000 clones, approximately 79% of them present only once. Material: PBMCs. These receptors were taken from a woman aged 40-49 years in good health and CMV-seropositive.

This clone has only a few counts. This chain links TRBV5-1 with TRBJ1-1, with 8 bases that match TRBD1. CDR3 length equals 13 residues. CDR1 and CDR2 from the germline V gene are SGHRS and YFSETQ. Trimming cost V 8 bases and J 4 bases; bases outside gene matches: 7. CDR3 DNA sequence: TGCGCCAGTGGGGGGGACAGGTTCACTGAAGCTTTCTTT. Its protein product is CASGGDRFTEAFF. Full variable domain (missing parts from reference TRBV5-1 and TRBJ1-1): KAGVTQTPRYLIKTRGQQVTLSCSPISGHRSVSWYQQTPGQGLQFLFEYFSETQRNKGNFPGRFSGRQFSNSRSEMNVSTLELGDSALYLCASGGDRFTEAFFGQGTRLTVV.

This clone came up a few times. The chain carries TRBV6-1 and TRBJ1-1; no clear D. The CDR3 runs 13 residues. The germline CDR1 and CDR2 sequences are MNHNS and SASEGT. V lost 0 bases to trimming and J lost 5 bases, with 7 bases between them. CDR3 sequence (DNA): TGTGCCAGCAGTGAAGCGGCCCGTACTGAAGCTTTCTTT. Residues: CASSEAARTEAFF.

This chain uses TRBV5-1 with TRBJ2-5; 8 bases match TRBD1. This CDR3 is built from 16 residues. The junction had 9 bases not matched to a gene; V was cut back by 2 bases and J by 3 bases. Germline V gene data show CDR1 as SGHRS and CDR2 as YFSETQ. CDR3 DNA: TGCGCCAGCAGCTTAAACGGACAGGGAATGAAAGAGACCCAGTACTTC. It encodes CASSLNGQGMKETQYF.

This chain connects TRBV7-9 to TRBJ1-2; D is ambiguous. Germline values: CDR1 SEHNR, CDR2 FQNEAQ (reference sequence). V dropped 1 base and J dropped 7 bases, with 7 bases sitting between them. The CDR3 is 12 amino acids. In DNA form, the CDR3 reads TGTGCCAGCAGCTTAGAGAGTGCTGGCTACACCTTC. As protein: CASSLESAGYTF.

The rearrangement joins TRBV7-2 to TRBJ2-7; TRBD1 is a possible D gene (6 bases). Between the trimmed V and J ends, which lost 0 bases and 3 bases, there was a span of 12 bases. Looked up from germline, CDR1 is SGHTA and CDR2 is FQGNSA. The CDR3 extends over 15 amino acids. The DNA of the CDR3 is TGTGCCAGCAGCTTAGCGCTCAGGGGAAGCTACGAGCAGTACTTC. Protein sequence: CASSLALRGSYEQYF.

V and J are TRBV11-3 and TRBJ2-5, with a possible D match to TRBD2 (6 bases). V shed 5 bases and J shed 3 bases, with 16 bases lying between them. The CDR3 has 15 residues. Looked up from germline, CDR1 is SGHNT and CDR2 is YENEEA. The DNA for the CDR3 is TGTGCCAGCAGCCGTCGGAGTGGCGGGGAAGAGACCCAGTACTTC. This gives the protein CASSRRSGGEETQYF.

The CDR3 spells CASSRGALETQYF. CDR3 DNA sequence: TGCGCCAGCAGCCGAGGAGCGTTGGAGACCCAGTACTTC. This chain joins TRBV4-1 and TRBJ2-5; D remains ambiguous. V was cut by 4 bases and J by 5 bases, with 11 bases left in between. Looked up from germline, CDR1 is MGHRA and CDR2 is YSYEKL. The CDR3 is made up of 13 amino acids.

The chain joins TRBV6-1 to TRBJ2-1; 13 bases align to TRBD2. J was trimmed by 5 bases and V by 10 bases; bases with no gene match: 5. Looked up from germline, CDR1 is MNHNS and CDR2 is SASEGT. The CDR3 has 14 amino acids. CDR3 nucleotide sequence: TGTGCCACCTACGGGACTAGCGGGAACAATGAGCAGTTCTTC. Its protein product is CATYGTSGNNEQFF.

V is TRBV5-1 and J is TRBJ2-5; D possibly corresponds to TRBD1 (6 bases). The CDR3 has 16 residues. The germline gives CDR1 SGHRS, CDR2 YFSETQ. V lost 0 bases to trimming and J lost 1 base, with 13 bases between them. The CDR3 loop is CASSLGGNRAQETQYF. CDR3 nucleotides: TGCGCCAGCAGCTTGGGGGGGAACAGGGCCCAAGAGACCCAGTACTTC.

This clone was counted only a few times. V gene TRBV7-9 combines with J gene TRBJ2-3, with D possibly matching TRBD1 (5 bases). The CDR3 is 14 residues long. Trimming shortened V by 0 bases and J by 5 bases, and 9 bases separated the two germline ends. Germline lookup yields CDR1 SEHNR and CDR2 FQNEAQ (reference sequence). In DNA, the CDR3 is TGTGCCAGCAGCTTAGCCCAGGGCGTAGATACGCAGTATTTT. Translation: CASSLAQGVDTQYF.

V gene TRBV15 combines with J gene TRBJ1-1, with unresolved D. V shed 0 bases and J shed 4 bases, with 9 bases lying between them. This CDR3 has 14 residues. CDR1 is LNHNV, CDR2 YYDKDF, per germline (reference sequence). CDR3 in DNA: TGTGCCACCAGCAGAGATCGGGTCGTCACTGAAGCTTTCTTT. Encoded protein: CATSRDRVVTEAFF. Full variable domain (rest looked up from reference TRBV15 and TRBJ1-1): DAMVIQNPRYQVTQFGKPVTLSCSQTLNHNVMYWYQQKSSQAPKLLFHYYDKDFNNEADTPDNFQSRRPNTSFCFLDIRSPGLGDTAMYLCATSRDRVVTEAFFGQGTRLTVV.

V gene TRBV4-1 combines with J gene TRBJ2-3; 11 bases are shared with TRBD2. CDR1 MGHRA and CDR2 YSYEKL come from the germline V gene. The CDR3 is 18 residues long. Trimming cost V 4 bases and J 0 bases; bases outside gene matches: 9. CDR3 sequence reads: CASSLLGLAGGSTDTQYF. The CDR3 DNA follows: TGCGCCAGCAGCCTATTGGGATTAGCGGGGGGGAGCACAGATACGCAGTATTTT.

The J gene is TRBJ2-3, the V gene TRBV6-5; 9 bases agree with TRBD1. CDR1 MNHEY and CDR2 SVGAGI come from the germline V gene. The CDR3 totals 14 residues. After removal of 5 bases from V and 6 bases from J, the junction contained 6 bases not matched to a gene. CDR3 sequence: CASSPGQGGDTQYF. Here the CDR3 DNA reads TGTGCCAGCAGTCCGGGACAGGGAGGCGATACGCAGTATTTT.

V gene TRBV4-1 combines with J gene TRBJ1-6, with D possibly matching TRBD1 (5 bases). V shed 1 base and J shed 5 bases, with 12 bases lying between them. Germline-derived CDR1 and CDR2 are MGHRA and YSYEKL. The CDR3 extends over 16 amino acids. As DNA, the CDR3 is TGCGCCAGCAGCCAAGTCGTCGGACAAAATAATTCACCCCTCCACTTT. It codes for CASSQVVGQNNSPLHF.

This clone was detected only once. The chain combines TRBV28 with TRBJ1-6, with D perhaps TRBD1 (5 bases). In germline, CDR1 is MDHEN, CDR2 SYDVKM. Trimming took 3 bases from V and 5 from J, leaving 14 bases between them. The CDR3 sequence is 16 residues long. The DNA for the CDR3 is TGTGCCAGCAGTTTGCGGTGGGCAGGGAATAATTCACCCCTCCACTTT. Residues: CASSLRWAGNNSPLHF.

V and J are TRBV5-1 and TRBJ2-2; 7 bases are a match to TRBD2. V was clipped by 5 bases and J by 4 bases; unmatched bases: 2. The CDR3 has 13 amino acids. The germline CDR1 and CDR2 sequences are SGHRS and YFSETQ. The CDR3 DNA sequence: TGCGCCAGCAGTTGGGGGGGCACCGGGGAGCTGTTTTTT. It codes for CASSWGGTGELFF.

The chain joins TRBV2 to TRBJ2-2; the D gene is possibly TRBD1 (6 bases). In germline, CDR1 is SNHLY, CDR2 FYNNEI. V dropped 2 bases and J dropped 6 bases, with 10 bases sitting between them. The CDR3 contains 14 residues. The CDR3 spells CASSEQGYAGELFF. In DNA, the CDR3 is TGTGCCAGCAGTGAACAGGGGTATGCCGGGGAGCTGTTTTTT.

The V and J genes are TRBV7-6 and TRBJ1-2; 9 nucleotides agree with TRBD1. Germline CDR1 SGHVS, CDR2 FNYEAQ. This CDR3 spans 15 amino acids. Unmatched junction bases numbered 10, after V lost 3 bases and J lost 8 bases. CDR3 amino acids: CASSLGSGQGGGYTF. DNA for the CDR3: TGTGCCAGCAGCTTGGGGTCGGGACAGGGAGGCGGCTACACCTTC.

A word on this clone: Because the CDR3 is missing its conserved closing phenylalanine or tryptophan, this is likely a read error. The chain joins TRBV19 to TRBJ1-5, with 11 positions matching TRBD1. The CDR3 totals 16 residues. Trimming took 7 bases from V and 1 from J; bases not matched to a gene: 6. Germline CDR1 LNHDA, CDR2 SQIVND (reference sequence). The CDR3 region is CASTNRDRGSNQPQHV. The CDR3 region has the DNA TGTGCCAGTACAAACCGGGACAGGGGGAGCAATCAGCCCCAGCATGTT.

CDR3 bases: TGTGCCAGCAGCTTAGCCAACCAAGAGACCCAGTACTTC. As protein: CASSLANQETQYF. This chain uses TRBV7-2 with TRBJ2-5; D gene unclear. The V gene's germline CDR1 is SGHTA and CDR2 FQGNSA. Trimming shortened V by 0 bases and J by 0 bases, and 2 bases separated the two germline ends. The length of the CDR3 is 13 residues.